This TCR beta chain was sequenced in a study of cytomegalovirus exposure and HLA in healthy donors. Germline loops: CDR1 SEHNR, CDR2 FQNEAQ (reference sequence). The CDR3 has 14 residues. Trimming took 1 base from V and 4 from J; bases not matched to a gene: 2. Using immunoSEQ multiplex PCR, the repertoire was profiled, and TCRdb retains in-frame clones only, with some absent. The repertoire holds 95,000 to 150,000 clones, with over 75% as singletons. The TCR was taken from a woman between 18 and 30 years old in good health and CMV-seropositive. Sequencing used PBMCs. This chain links TRBV7-9 with TRBJ2-7, with 9 positions matching TRBD1. The CDR3 bases are TGTGCCAGCAGCTTAGGGGACAGGGTTTACGAGCAGTACTTC. As protein: CASSLGDRVYEQYF.